The sequence of this T cell receptor (beta chain) was determined in a study of T cells in Graves' hyperthyroidism and ophthalmopathy. This clonotype was detected many times. Amplification yielded TCR beta CDR3 regions, with RNA transcripts as the source. HTBI primers were employed in a first-round RT-PCR of the TCR CDR3. TCRdb used MiXCR to reprocess the multiplex PCR reads, holding one entry per CDR3 protein. The sample lists about 420,000 distinct CDR3 sequences; roughly 15% were seen once. This CDR3 is 14 amino acids long. Trimming left V 5 bases short and J 4 bases short, with 13 bases between. Germline lookup yields CDR1 SEHNR and CDR2 FQNEAQ (reference sequence).

The sequenced sample was blood. The genes are TRBV7-9 and TRBJ2-3; a weak D match, TRBD2 (5 bases). The sequence was collected from a woman aged 18-35 years with Graves' hyperthyroidism. CDR3 in DNA: TGTGCCAGCAGCAAAAAGGAGGATCCAGATACGCAGTATTTT. As protein: CASSKKEDPDTQYF.